This section outlines one T cell receptor beta chain sequence together with its context. Its antigen is unknown. Germline CDR1 SGDLS, CDR2 YYNGEE. Trimming cost V 4 bases and J 5 bases; bases outside gene matches: 17. The CDR3 runs to 17 residues. This entry belongs to a study of identical twins. Findings of the study overall: Invariant MAIT and iNKT cells could partly confound zero-insertion analyses. Carriage of fewer insertions was seen in abundant cord blood beta clonotypes, whereas memory repertoires showed none.

A universal primer site was incorporated via template switching, and the cDNA contained unique molecular identifiers. TCRdb reanalysed the 5' RACE reads using MiXCR and keeps one entry per CDR3 protein. The sample records 1.5 million to 2 million distinct CDR3 sequences, around a third being singletons. The receptor was derived from a newborn girl in good health. The V call is TRBV9, the J call TRBJ1-1; 7 bases agree with TRBD1. Sequenced material: cord blood. The CDR3 protein is CASSPSRLRGRRTEAFF. For the CDR3, the DNA is TGTGCCAGCAGCCCCTCACGGCTAAGGGGGCGGAGAACTGAAGCTTTCTTT.